This T cell receptor (beta chain) was identified during a study of T cell responses to AZD1222 COVID-19 vaccine. Regarding the study as a whole: The number of AZD1222 recipients seropositive at baseline was only 5 to 7. Across the whole spike, CD4 TCRs peaked at regions 160-218 and 743-854. Donors, mostly white British, included more females; clonal diversity was possibly underestimated. No repertoire was sampled before or during the peak T cell response, only after it.

On this clone: Its antigen is still unknown.

Germline values: CDR1 MGHDK, CDR2 SYGVNS. Trimming took 5 bases from V and 1 from J; bases not matched to a gene: 6. The CDR3 totals 15 residues. Sequencing used immunoSEQ multiplex PCR; TCRdb keeps in-frame clones, though not all of them. The sample has more than 100,000 clones; roughly 89% are singletons. The chain carries TRBV25-1 and TRBJ1-1, with 8 bases identical to TRBD1. This receptor was identified in an adult in good health. This material consisted of peripheral blood, taken on day 0 of AZD1222 vaccination. The chain's CDR3 is CASSRPGGGNTEAFF. The CDR3 bases are TGTGCCAGCAGTAGACCAGGGGGCGGGAACACTGAAGCTTTCTTT.